The 28 T cell receptor beta chains below were found in one sample sequenced in a study of blood T cell repertoires in COVID-19. Clones were sequenced by immunoSEQ multiplex PCR, and TCRdb holds only the in-frame ones, with some missing. The sample contains around 100,000 clones, more than 75% of which appear only once. Sequencing used peripheral blood. These receptor sequences come from a man younger than 45 in a cohort sampled during active COVID-19.

The rearrangement joins TRBV2 to TRBJ2-7; D is unresolved. This CDR3 has 13 amino acids. V was shortened by 4 bases and J by 0 bases, with 7 bases between the two germline ends. Germline V gives CDR1 SNHLY, CDR2 FYNNEI. Here the CDR3 reads CASSAELSYEQYF. The CDR3, as DNA: TGTGCCAGCAGTGCGGAGCTCTCCTACGAGCAGTACTTC.

The rearrangement uses TRBV3-1 (or the pseudogene TRBV3-2) and TRBJ2-7; D perhaps matches TRBD1 (6 bases). There are 14 residues in the CDR3. Germline values: CDR1 LGHDT, CDR2 YNNKEL (reference sequence). V lost 6 bases to trimming and J lost 1 base, with 13 bases between them. CDR3 coding DNA: TGTGCCAGCAGGCACGGGACACGGTCCTACGAGCAGTACTTC. This gives the protein CASRHGTRSYEQYF.

This chain connects TRBV6-1 to TRBJ1-5; D is uncertain. CDR3 length equals 16 residues. The germline V gene has CDR1 MNHNS and CDR2 SASEGT. V lost 2 bases and J 3 bases, leaving 14 bases between the germline ends. In DNA, the CDR3 is TGTGCCAGCAGTGAACTTGAACGGAGTACCAATCAGCCCCAGCATTTT. This sequence encodes CASSELERSTNQPQHF.

This chain links TRBV7-9 with TRBJ2-5, with D tentatively TRBD2 (5 bases). Germline-derived CDR1 and CDR2 are SEHNR and FQNEAQ (reference sequence). CDR3 size: 14 residues. Trimming removed 0 bases at V and 5 bases at J, with 10 bases between. CDR3 bases: TGTGCCAGCAGCTTAGCGGGAGATCCGGAGACCCAGTACTTC. Encoded protein: CASSLAGDPETQYF.

The V call is TRBV7-2, the J call TRBJ2-3; 7 nucleotides line up with TRBD2. V lost 4 bases, J lost 7 bases, and 2 bases stayed unmatched. This CDR3 region has 12 residues. Germline lookup yields CDR1 SGHTA and CDR2 FQGNSA. CDR3 sequence: CASSSSGNTQYF. CDR3 DNA: TGTGCCAGCAGCTCAAGCGGGAATACGCAGTATTTT.

The genes are TRBV5-4 and TRBJ2-5, with D perhaps matching TRBD1 (6 bases). CDR1 is SGHNT and CDR2 is YYREEE in the germline V gene (reference sequence). Deletions cut 0 bases from V and 5 bases from J, with 11 bases between. The CDR3 length is 14 residues. CDR3 bases: TGTGCCAGCAGCTTGGGGAGGCAGGGGGAGACCCAGTACTTC. Translation gives CASSLGRQGETQYF.

V gene TRBV4-1 combines with J gene TRBJ2-5, with 7 positions matching TRBD2. After removal of 0 bases from V and 5 bases from J, the junction contained 6 bases not matched to a gene. Per germline, CDR1 MGHRA and CDR2 YSYEKL. The CDR3 covers 15 residues. CDR3 region: CASSQEGRVSETQYF. The CDR3 DNA reads TGCGCCAGCAGCCAAGAAGGGAGGGTTTCGGAGACCCAGTACTTC.

The genes are TRBV5-1 and TRBJ1-4; D is unresolved. The germline V gene has CDR1 SGHRS and CDR2 YFSETQ. The CDR3 length is 15 residues. Trimming cost V 0 bases and J 3 bases, with 9 bases left between them. The CDR3 DNA reads TGCGCCAGCAGCTTGGGTGAGGTCCCTAATGAAAAACTGTTTTTT. Its protein is CASSLGEVPNEKLFF.

In DNA form, the CDR3 reads TGTGCCAGCAGCTCAGGACAGCGAAACTACAATTTTGGCTACACCTTC. This codes for CASSSGQRNYNFGYTF. The V and J genes are TRBV9 and TRBJ1-2; perhaps TRBD1 as D (6 bases). The CDR3 consists of 16 residues. Germline loops: CDR1 SGDLS, CDR2 YYNGEE. V was pared by 4 bases and J by 7 bases, with 23 bases between.

The rearrangement joins TRBV5-4 to TRBJ2-2; D uncertain. The ends were cut back, 4 bases at V and 0 bases at J, with 13 bases in the middle. This CDR3 is built from 16 residues. Germline V gene data show CDR1 as SGHNT and CDR2 as YYREEE (reference sequence). The CDR3 is CASSVTPPANTGELFF. The DNA of the CDR3 is TGTGCCAGCAGCGTGACACCCCCCGCGAACACCGGGGAGCTGTTTTTT. The full variable domain, in which reference TRBV5-4 and TRBJ2-2 provide the parts outside the CDR3, is ETGVTQSPTHLIKTRGQQVTLRCSSQSGHNTVSWYQQALGQGPQFIFQYYREEENGRGNFPPRFSGLQFPNYSSELNVNALELDDSALYLCASSVTPPANTGELFFGEGSRLTVL.

This sequence joins TRBV3-1 (or the pseudogene TRBV3-2) and TRBJ1-1; D gene ambiguous. Germline V gives CDR1 LGHDT, CDR2 YNNKEL (reference sequence). The CDR3 is 13 residues long. V was shortened by 0 bases and J by 4 bases, with 6 bases between the two germline ends. As DNA, the CDR3 is TGTGCCAGCAGCCAAGATCGCGGCACTGAAGCTTTCTTT. Translation: CASSQDRGTEAFF.

The chain carries TRBV2 and TRBJ2-7, with D maybe TRBD2 (6 bases). Germline assignment: CDR1 SNHLY and CDR2 FYNNEI. Trimming stripped 6 bases from V and 1 base from J, with 10 bases between. This CDR3 comprises 13 residues. The DNA of the CDR3 is TGTGCCAGCAGCGCGGGGTTTTCCTACGAGCAGTACTTC. Amino acid sequence: CASSAGFSYEQYF.

The V call is TRBV28, the J call TRBJ1-1; D gene uncertain. CDR1 and CDR2 from the germline V gene are MDHEN and SYDVKM. V gave up 3 bases and J gave up 5 bases, with 7 bases separating them. The CDR3 is 12 amino acids. CDR3 DNA: TGTGCCAGCAGTTTGAGGGTTACTGAAGCTTTCTTT. Translation: CASSLRVTEAFF.

The chain couples TRBV28 to TRBJ1-2; 7 nucleotides align to TRBD1. The CDR3 is 14 residues long. CDR1 is MDHEN, CDR2 SYDVKM, per germline. V lost 1 base, J lost 4 bases, and 3 bases stayed unmatched. Here the CDR3 DNA reads TGTGCCAGCAGTTTATTAGGACAGGCCTATGGCTACACCTTC. It is translated as CASSLLGQAYGYTF.

This rearrangement joins TRBV5-1 to TRBJ2-6; perhaps TRBD1 as D (6 bases). Deletions cut 3 bases from V and 0 bases from J, with 13 bases between. This CDR3 has 17 residues. Germline assignment: CDR1 SGHRS and CDR2 YFSETQ. CDR3 coding DNA: TGCGCCAGCAGCTGGGGGCCCCCGCCCTCTGGGGCCAACGTCCTGACTTTC. It yields the protein CASSWGPPPSGANVLTF.

The chain combines TRBV23-1 with TRBJ2-4; D is possibly TRBD1 (5 bases). TRBV23-1 is reported as an ORF; its role is uncertain. V lost 8 bases to trimming and J lost 0 bases, with 23 bases between them. This CDR3 spans 18 amino acids. The CDR3 reads CASPSTRARPLAKNIQYF. The CDR3 DNA follows: TGCGCCAGCCCATCCACCAGGGCGCGTCCCCTAGCCAAAAACATTCAGTACTTC.

The chain links TRBV11-2 to TRBJ1-4; TRBD1 agrees at 9 bases. After removal of 8 bases from V and 4 bases from J, the junction contained 2 bases not matched to a gene. The CDR3 is 13 residues long. Per germline, CDR1 SGHAT and CDR2 FQNNGV. The CDR3 sequence is CASSTGGNEKLFF. The CDR3 DNA follows: TGTGCCAGCTCGACAGGGGGTAATGAAAAACTGTTTTTT.

V gene TRBV7-2 combines with J gene TRBJ2-1; D is unresolved. CDR1 SGHTA and CDR2 FQGNSA come from the germline V gene. Trimming stripped 0 bases from V and 7 bases from J, with 7 bases between. The CDR3 totals 13 residues. CDR3 bases: TGTGCCAGCAGCTTAGCGTTAGTAAATGAGCAGTTCTTC. It is translated as CASSLALVNEQFF.

V usage is TRBV24-1 and J usage is TRBJ1-1; possibly TRBD1 for D (5 bases). V gave up 1 base and J gave up 4 bases, with 6 bases separating them. The CDR3 is 13 amino acids. Germline V gives CDR1 KGHDR, CDR2 SFDVKD. The CDR3 sequence: CATSDFGGTEAFF. The CDR3 DNA is TGTGCCACCAGTGATTTCGGGGGCACTGAAGCTTTCTTT.

V is TRBV30 and J is TRBJ1-1; 10 nucleotides line up with TRBD1. CDR1 GTSNPN and CDR2 SVGIG come from the germline V gene (reference sequence). Trimming cost V 4 bases and J 0 bases; bases outside gene matches: 8. The CDR3 has 16 amino acids. CDR3 region: CAWTDRGRRVNTEAFF. CDR3 nucleotide sequence: TGTGCCTGGACTGACAGGGGGCGAAGAGTGAACACTGAAGCTTTCTTT.

The chain is built from TRBV10-3 and TRBJ1-3; TRBD1 aligns across 8 bases. Germline CDR1 reads ENHRY; CDR2 reads SYGVKD. Trimming removed 4 bases from V and 0 bases from J; junction bases left unmatched: 8. The CDR3 contains 17 residues. The CDR3 sequence is CAISGSGQAYSGNTIYF. CDR3 bases: TGTGCCATCAGTGGATCGGGACAGGCCTACTCTGGAAACACCATATATTTT.

The rearrangement uses TRBV15 and TRBJ2-3; tentative D call: TRBD2 (6 bases). Trimming left V 0 bases short and J 3 bases short, with 10 bases between. This CDR3 contains 15 residues. Germline CDR1 reads LNHNV; CDR2 reads YYDKDF (reference sequence). CDR3: CATSRDRRGTDTQYF. CDR3 DNA: TGTGCCACCAGCAGAGATCGGCGGGGTACAGATACGCAGTATTTT.

This chain's CDR3 is CASSPRTGGNYGYTF. CDR3 bases: TGTGCCAGTAGTCCGCGTACAGGGGGAAATTATGGCTACACCTTC. The chain is built from TRBV19 and TRBJ1-2, with 8 bases aligning to TRBD1. CDR3 size: 15 residues. CDR1 is LNHDA and CDR2 is SQIVND in the germline V gene (reference sequence). V lost 5 bases, J lost 5 bases, and 10 bases stayed unmatched.

The gene calls are TRBV21-1 and TRBJ2-3; TRBD1, the table's D call, lacks a check against the DNA. TRBV21-1 is a recognized pseudogene. The CDR3 runs 12 residues. DNA for the CDR3: TGTGCCAGCTATTGGGAGACAGGGGGCCCGTATTTT. Its translation: CASYWETGGPYF.

This chain links TRBV5-1 with TRBJ1-3; a possible D gene is TRBD1 (5 bases). The ends were cut back, 8 bases at V and 0 bases at J, with 9 bases in the middle. CDR3 length: 13 amino acids. Germline loops: CDR1 SGHRS, CDR2 YFSETQ. The CDR3 reads CASRRDSGNTIYF. The CDR3 region has the DNA TGCGCCAGTCGCAGGGACTCTGGAAACACCATATATTTT.

In this sample, this clone turned up a few times. The DNA of the CDR3 is TGTGCCAGCACATCTGGACAGGACTATGGCTACACCTTC. Amino acid sequence: CASTSGQDYGYTF. The rearrangement joins TRBV18 to TRBJ1-2; 7 bases are shared with TRBD1. CDR1 is KGHSH, CDR2 LQKENI, per germline. This CDR3 comprises 13 residues. The V gene end was trimmed by 8 bases and the J gene end by 3 bases; junction bases not matched to a gene: 6.

CDR3 sequence (DNA): TGTGCCAGCAGCTTAGGGGGACAGGGGAAAGAGACCCAGTACTTC. This codes for CASSLGGQGKETQYF. This chain links TRBV7-8 with TRBJ2-5; 10 bases match TRBD1. Trimming took 1 base from V and 3 from J; bases not matched to a gene: 2. The CDR3 consists of 15 residues. Germline V gives CDR1 SGHVS, CDR2 FQNEAQ.

The chain is built from TRBV2 and TRBJ2-3; D might be TRBD1 (6 bases). Trimming removed 6 bases from V and 1 base from J, with 11 bases in between. This CDR3 contains 14 residues. Per germline, CDR1 SNHLY and CDR2 FYNNEI. The CDR3 sequence is CASRPGHRTDTQYF. The CDR3 DNA reads TGTGCCAGCAGGCCGGGACATCGCACAGATACGCAGTATTTT.